Following are 27 T cell receptor beta chains from one sample sequenced in a study of blood T cell repertoires in COVID-19. Some clones are missing from TCRdb's copy, which holds only in-frame ones; the method was immunoSEQ multiplex PCR. The sample lists 240,000 or so clones; less than 90% were seen once. The sample comprised peripheral blood. These receptors originate from a man between 60 and 75 years old with acute or convalescent COVID-19.

This clone was seen a few times. CDR3 region: CASSYPGTIFEQYF. CDR3 nucleotide sequence: TGTGCCAGCAGTTATCCCGGGACTATCTTCGAGCAGTACTTC. V is TRBV6-2 or TRBV6-3 and J is TRBJ2-7; TRBD2 agrees at 7 bases. With V trimmed by 3 bases and J by 6 bases, 8 bases remained unmatched. Germline CDR1 is MNHEY and CDR2 is SVGEGT. The CDR3 covers 14 residues.

The genes are TRBV7-2 and TRBJ2-7; 9 nucleotides align to TRBD1. The CDR3 is 15 residues long. J gave up 4 bases and V 6 bases, and 10 bases lay outside the gene matches. Germline assignment: CDR1 SGHTA and CDR2 FQGNSA. This chain's CDR3 is CASSTRTGEEYEQYF. The CDR3 DNA follows: TGTGCCAGCAGTACCAGGACAGGGGAAGAATACGAGCAGTACTTC.

V usage is TRBV3-1 (or the pseudogene TRBV3-2) and J usage is TRBJ2-3, with D possibly matching TRBD2 (5 bases). Germline loops: CDR1 LGHDT, CDR2 YNNKEL (reference sequence). Deletions cut 4 bases from V and 3 bases from J, with 11 bases between. The CDR3 sequence is 14 residues long. Here the CDR3 reads CASSPGLGTDTQYF. CDR3 DNA sequence: TGTGCCAGCAGCCCCGGACTGGGAACAGATACGCAGTATTTT.

The J gene is TRBJ2-7, the V gene TRBV12-5, with D maybe TRBD2 (5 bases). CDR3 length equals 17 residues. Trimming shortened V by 3 bases and J by 0 bases, and 18 bases separated the two germline ends. The germline CDR1 and CDR2 sequences are LGHNT and FRNRAP. The DNA of the CDR3 is TGTGCTAGTGGTTTAAGTATCGGGCGGGCCCTCTCCTACGAGCAGTACTTC. Encoded protein: CASGLSIGRALSYEQYF.

This chain links TRBV4-1 with TRBJ1-1; 8 bases are shared with TRBD1. J lost 6 bases, V lost 5 bases, and 11 bases had no gene match. Germline V lookup: CDR1 MGHRA, CDR2 YSYEKL. The CDR3 has 15 residues. The CDR3 DNA follows: TGCGCCAGCAGCACGCCGGACAGGGCCAGGGCTGAAGCTTTCTTT. Encoded protein: CASSTPDRARAEAFF.

This clone occurred a few times. V gene TRBV6-4 combines with J gene TRBJ2-3; perhaps TRBD1 as D (5 bases). The CDR3 is 15 amino acids. The V end was cut by 2 bases, the J end by 3 bases, with 12 bases between. The V gene's germline CDR1 is MRHNA and CDR2 SNTAGT. CDR3 DNA sequence: TGTGCCAGCAGTGACACCACAGGAGCGACAGATACGCAGTATTTT. Its protein product is CASSDTTGATDTQYF.

This clone was detected only a few times. The chain has TRBV5-1 and TRBJ2-5; TRBD1 aligns across 8 bases. The CDR3 length is 17 residues. CDR1 SGHRS and CDR2 YFSETQ come from the germline V gene. With 1 base clipped from V and 2 bases from J, the junction kept 10 bases outside the gene matches. In DNA, the CDR3 is TGCGCCAGCAGCTTGTTCACAGGGGGGTTGAGTCAAGAGACCCAGTACTTC. Residues: CASSLFTGGLSQETQYF. The whole variable domain, remainder taken from reference TRBV5-1 and TRBJ2-5, is KAGVTQTPRYLIKTRGQQVTLSCSPISGHRSVSWYQQTPGQGLQFLFEYFSETQRNKGNFPGRFSGRQFSNSRSEMNVSTLELGDSALYLCASSLFTGGLSQETQYFGPGTRLLVL.

The chain is built from TRBV5-8 and TRBJ2-5, with TRBD1 identical over 8 bases. CDR1 is SGHTS and CDR2 is YDEGEE in the germline V gene. The CDR3 loop spans 14 amino acids. V shed 3 bases, J shed 4 bases, and the junction held 5 bases outside the gene matches. Here the CDR3 reads CASSSPDRGETQYF. The DNA for the CDR3 is TGTGCCAGCAGCTCCCCCGACAGGGGAGAGACCCAGTACTTC.

The V gene is TRBV27, the J gene TRBJ2-3; 10 bases fit TRBD2. The V gene end was trimmed by 7 bases and the J gene end by 0 bases; junction bases not matched to a gene: 10. The germline V gene has CDR1 MNHEY and CDR2 SMNVEV (reference sequence). The length of the CDR3 is 17 residues. CDR3 sequence (DNA): TGTGCCAGCACCCCCCGAACTAGCGGGACTAGCACAGATACGCAGTATTTT. Amino acid sequence: CASTPRTSGTSTDTQYF.

The V gene is TRBV5-6, the J gene TRBJ2-5, with TRBD1 matching over 10 bases. This CDR3 comprises 16 residues. The V and J ends lost 3 bases and 0 bases, in that order; junction bases with no gene match: 5. CDR1 SGHDT and CDR2 YYEEEE come from the germline V gene. CDR3 sequence: CASSSGTGVYQETQYF. In DNA form, the CDR3 reads TGTGCCAGCAGCTCGGGGACAGGGGTGTACCAAGAGACCCAGTACTTC.

Remarks on this clone: The identical CDR3 is also encoded by other nucleotide sequences in the sample. The CDR3 DNA sequence: TGTGCCAGCAGCCGACAGGGCGCGAACACCGGGGAGCTGTTTTTT. This encodes CASSRQGANTGELFF. The rearrangement links TRBV3-1 (or the pseudogene TRBV3-2) to TRBJ2-2, with 7 bases lining up with TRBD1. J lost 0 bases, V lost 4 bases, and 2 bases had no gene match. Germline CDR1 and CDR2: LGHDT and YNNKEL (reference sequence). This CDR3 is built from 15 residues.

The chain links TRBV5-1 to TRBJ1-4; TRBD1 matches 7 bases. V was clipped by 4 bases and J by 8 bases; unmatched bases: 17. The germline V gene has CDR1 SGHRS and CDR2 YFSETQ. The CDR3 contains 17 residues. CDR3 region: CASSPIPTGLILEKLFF. The CDR3 region has the DNA TGCGCCAGCAGCCCAATACCGACAGGGCTAATATTGGAAAAACTGTTTTTT.

V gene TRBV10-3 combines with J gene TRBJ2-7; 9 nucleotides agree with TRBD1. The germline V gene has CDR1 ENHRY and CDR2 SYGVKD. The CDR3 runs to 11 residues. With 8 bases clipped from V and 4 bases from J, the junction kept 0 bases outside the gene matches. Here the CDR3 reads CAIGQGYEQYF. DNA of the CDR3: TGTGCCATCGGACAGGGGTACGAGCAGTACTTC.

The chain uses TRBV7-2 and TRBJ2-7; 7 bases agree with TRBD2. The V segment lost 1 base and the J segment 0 bases; nucleotides outside the gene matches: 6. The CDR3 has 16 amino acids. In germline, CDR1 is SGHTA, CDR2 FQGNSA. For the CDR3, the DNA is TGTGCCAGCAGCTTAGGGTGGCGGGGGAGCTCCTACGAGCAGTACTTC. It translates to CASSLGWRGSSYEQYF.

This chain joins TRBV19 and TRBJ2-7; maybe TRBD1 (5 bases). Germline assignment: CDR1 LNHDA and CDR2 SQIVND (reference sequence). The CDR3 spans 12 residues. V lost 4 bases and J lost 4, with 8 bases in between. CDR3 sequence: CASSSPGYEQYF. The CDR3 DNA sequence: TGTGCCAGTAGTAGCCCAGGGTACGAGCAGTACTTC.

The rearrangement uses TRBV30 and TRBJ1-2, with D perhaps matching TRBD1 (5 bases). From germline, CDR1 is GTSNPN and CDR2 SVGIG (reference sequence). The CDR3 consists of 12 residues. The V gene lost 5 bases and the J gene lost 7 bases, with 14 bases spanning the gap. CDR3 region: CAWGHPGGGYTF. The CDR3 DNA reads as TGTGCCTGGGGCCACCCCGGGGGTGGCTACACCTTC.

The V and J genes are TRBV24-1 and TRBJ2-2; TRBD1 might be the D (6 bases). The CDR3 consists of 15 residues. The V end was cut by 1 base, the J end by 4 bases, with 9 bases between. Germline V gives CDR1 KGHDR, CDR2 SFDVKD. CDR3 nucleotides: TGTGCCACCAGTGATTTTGGGGGCAGCACCGGGGAGCTGTTTTTT. This codes for CATSDFGGSTGELFF.

The chain carries TRBV6-5 and TRBJ2-7; D is perhaps TRBD2 (5 bases). This CDR3 region has 16 residues. The V gene lost 2 bases and the J gene lost 5 bases, with 19 bases spanning the gap. The V gene's germline CDR1 is MNHEY and CDR2 SVGAGI. The CDR3: CASSYPPGRAVHEQYF. The CDR3 DNA is TGTGCCAGCAGTTACCCGCCGGGAAGGGCGGTACACGAGCAGTACTTC.

This clone occurred a few times. In DNA, the CDR3 is TGTGCCAGCTCACCACCGGGGGGAGGCAATCAGCCCCAGCATTTT. Amino acid sequence: CASSPPGGGNQPQHF. V is TRBV18 and J is TRBJ1-5, with D maybe TRBD1 (5 bases). Germline V gives CDR1 KGHSH, CDR2 LQKENI. V was shortened by 0 bases and J by 2 bases, with 8 bases between the two germline ends. The CDR3 is 15 residues long.

This chain joins TRBV6-8 and TRBJ2-3; tentatively, D is TRBD1 (6 bases). CDR3 length equals 16 residues. Germline-derived CDR1 and CDR2 are MNHGY and SAAAGT. Between the trimmed V and J ends, which lost 5 bases and 2 bases, there was a span of 17 bases. The CDR3 region is CASSHNREFSTDTQYF. The CDR3, as DNA: TGTGCCAGCAGTCATAACAGGGAATTCTCCACAGATACGCAGTATTTT.

V is TRBV29-1 and J is TRBJ2-7, with 10 bases matching TRBD1. Germline-derived CDR1 and CDR2 are SQVTM and ANQGSEA. With V trimmed by 3 bases and J by 5 bases, 4 bases remained unmatched. The CDR3 sequence is 13 residues long. CDR3 sequence: CSVERTGGDEQYF. As DNA, the CDR3 is TGCAGCGTTGAGAGGACAGGGGGAGACGAGCAGTACTTC.

The chain joins TRBV6-5 to TRBJ1-5; TRBD1 matches 7 bases. The length of the CDR3 is 14 residues. The trim removed 6 bases at V and 2 bases at J, leaving 4 bases unmatched. CDR1 is MNHEY and CDR2 is SVGAGI in the germline V gene. Written as DNA, the CDR3 is TGTGCCAGCAGGTTTACAGGGGGCAATCAGCCCCAGCATTTT. Its translation: CASRFTGGNQPQHF.

The chain joins TRBV29-1 to TRBJ1-1, with D unclear. Germline V gene sequence: CDR1 SQVTM, CDR2 ANQGSEA. The length of the CDR3 is 13 residues. The ends were cut back, 4 bases at V and 0 bases at J, with 9 bases in the middle. This chain's CDR3 is CSVVADVNTEAFF. In nucleotides, the CDR3 is TGCAGCGTTGTCGCAGATGTGAACACTGAAGCTTTCTTT.

The chain uses TRBV9 and TRBJ2-2; 14 bases map to TRBD2. Trimming cost V 5 bases and J 0 bases; bases outside gene matches: 6. The CDR3 extends over 18 amino acids. Germline V gives CDR1 SGDLS, CDR2 YYNGEE. The CDR3 nucleotides read TGTGCCAGCAGGGGACTAGCGGGAGAGCTCCCGAACACCGGGGAGCTGTTTTTT. Protein: CASRGLAGELPNTGELFF.

This rearrangement joins TRBV11-2 to TRBJ1-2; 10 bases agree with TRBD1. Germline CDR1 and CDR2: SGHAT and FQNNGV. V gave up 5 bases and J gave up 3 bases; unmatched junction bases: 6. This CDR3 has 15 amino acids. CDR3 amino acids: CASSGMGQGHYGYTF. The CDR3 region has the DNA TGTGCCAGCAGCGGGATGGGACAGGGGCACTATGGCTACACCTTC.

This chain joins TRBV30 and TRBJ1-2; TRBD1 might be the D (6 bases). Germline-derived CDR1 and CDR2 are GTSNPN and SVGIG (reference sequence). Trimming took 0 bases from V and 8 from J, leaving 13 bases between them. The CDR3 is 13 residues long. CDR3 DNA: TGTGCCTGGAGTGTGGACAGACCGAGGGGCTACACCTTC. This codes for CAWSVDRPRGYTF.

This clone was observed a handful of times. This chain links TRBV21-1 with TRBJ2-7; the table's TRBD1 call for D was not verified on the DNA. TRBV21-1 is classified as a pseudogene. This CDR3 is built from 15 residues. The chain's CDR3 is CASSPTDRSSYEQYF. The CDR3 DNA reads TGTGCCAGCAGCCCTACTGACAGGAGCTCCTACGAGCAGTACTTC.